The T cell receptor (beta chain) under discussion was sequenced for a study of cytomegalovirus exposure and HLA in healthy donors. Repertoires were generated with immunoSEQ multiplex PCR, while TCRdb's copy carries only in-frame clones and drops some. This table has approximately 200,000 clones, roughly 81% appearing once. This TCR came from a woman aged 25-40 years in good health and CMV-seronegative. Sequencing was done on a sample of PBMCs.

CDR3 DNA sequence: TGTGCCAGCAGTTTTGGTGGTATGGGGGCGCGTACTGAAGCTTTCTTT. Amino acids: CASSFGGMGARTEAFF. V is TRBV27 and J is TRBJ1-1, with D possibly matching TRBD1 (6 bases). CDR1 is MNHEY, CDR2 SMNVEV, per germline (reference sequence). V gave up 3 bases and J gave up 5 bases, with 19 bases separating them. The CDR3 is 16 amino acids.